The TCR beta chain described here comes from a study of blood T cell repertoires in COVID-19. Study-wide background: COVID-19 samples, acute and convalescent, were from the United States, Italy and Spain. PBMCs, B-cell-depleted T cells, or T cells were the source of the cDNA or gDNA that made up the material.

Original processing methods: Estimated nucleated cell counts came from reference gene primer amplification. Sequencing used immunoSEQ multiplex PCR; TCRdb keeps in-frame clones, though not all of them. Clone size and V and J calls were adopted from that table, with D and trimming inferred from the DNA. The sample has some 240,000 clones, 70% to 90% seen once. V was clipped by 4 bases and J by 5 bases, with 15 bases between them. The CDR3 totals 15 residues. The germline V gene has CDR1 LNHDA and CDR2 SQIVND (reference sequence). What was sequenced was peripheral blood. The rearrangement joins TRBV19 to TRBJ1-5; a weak D match, TRBD1 (6 bases). The TCR comes from a human donor in a cohort sampled during active COVID-19. Written as DNA, the CDR3 is TGTGCCAGTAGTACCACCCGGGGGGGCGATCAGCCCCAGCATTTT. Translating it yields CASSTTRGGDQPQHF.